Listed below are T cell receptor gamma chains from one sample, sequenced in a study of Vδ1+ human thymocytes. TCRdb redid the clone calls on the multiplex PCR reads with CATT. In the table there are tens of thousands of gamma-chain clones, about 18% of which are singletons. The sample consisted of Vdelta1+ gamma-delta thymocytes from the thymus. These receptors originate from a boy younger than two who had congenital heart surgery. The CDR3 runs from the conserved cysteine through the conserved F or W. Not every row has a clone size; where given, it reads once, few, many or a size class.

V gene: TRGV9; J gene: TRGJ1/TRGJ2; clone size: NA; CDR3 protein: CALWEVRRYKKLF; CDR3 DNA: TGTGCCTTGTGGGAGGTGCGACGGTATAAGAAACTCTTT
V gene: TRGV9; J gene: TRGJ1/TRGJ2; clone size: NA; CDR3 protein: CALWEQLKKLF; CDR3 DNA: TGTGCCTTGTGGGAGCAACTTAAGAAACTCTTT
V gene: TRGV9; J gene: TRGJ1/TRGJ2; clone size: few; CDR3 protein: CALWEESYYKKLF; CDR3 DNA: TGTGCCTTGTGGGAAGAAAGCTATTATAAGAAACTCTTT
V gene: TRGV5; J gene: TRGJ1/TRGJ2; clone size: NA; CDR3 protein: CATWDRPSYEDKKLF; CDR3 DNA: TGTGCCACCTGGGACAGGCCCAGCTACGAGGATAAGAAACTCTTT
V gene: TRGV9; J gene: TRGJ1/TRGJ2; clone size: NA; CDR3 protein: CALWEVKLYKKLF; CDR3 DNA: TGTGCCTTGTGGGAGGTGAAATTGTATAAGAAACTCTTT
V gene: TRGV2; J gene: TRGJ1/TRGJ2; clone size: medium-sized; CDR3 protein: CATWDGRGKLF; CDR3 DNA: TGTGCCACCTGGGACGGGCGGGGGAAACTCTTT
V gene: TRGV8; J gene: TRGJ1/TRGJ2; clone size: NA; CDR3 protein: CATWVPRIYYKKLF; CDR3 DNA: TGTGCCACCTGGGTCCCCCGGATTTATTATAAGAAACTCTTT
V gene: TRGV3; J gene: TRGJ1/TRGJ2; clone size: few; CDR3 protein: CATWDSLSYYKKLF; CDR3 DNA: TGTGCCACCTGGGACAGCCTGAGTTATTATAAGAAACTCTTT
V gene: TRGV9; J gene: TRGJP; clone size: NA; CDR3 protein: CALWGELGKKIKVF; CDR3 DNA: TGTGCCTTGTGGGGAGAGTTGGGCAAAAAAATCAAGGTATTT
V gene: TRGV5; J gene: TRGJP1; clone size: NA; CDR3 protein: CATWDGNFTTGWFKIF; CDR3 DNA: TGTGCCACCTGGGACGGCAATTTTACCACTGGTTGGTTCAAGATATTT